This T cell receptor (beta chain) was recovered during a study of cytomegalovirus exposure and HLA in healthy donors (TCRdb year 2017). For the study in its entirety: An earlier analysis of roughly 610 of the donors reported approximately 300 Gb of sequence data and roughly 120 million unique TCR beta sequences obtained from 180 million or so T cells. An early release that covered some 630 HLA-typed donors contained 250 to 350 gigabases of sequencing data and around 80 million unique TCR sequences. The genetic ancestry cluster associated with self-reported Caucasian donors included 65% to 90% of the 300 to 450 genotyped donors. The study aimed to test whether cataloging public T cell receptors could reveal signatures of past pathogen exposure. The study profiled the T cell repertoires of about 720 subjects by immunosequencing and related them to cytomegalovirus serostatus. A separate validation cohort of 90 to 150 different subjects was used in addition to the roughly 720-subject first cohort. High-throughput TCR immunosequencing, statistical association of individual TCRs with disease status, and machine learning were combined to predict cytomegalovirus infection status. A later analysis re-examined previously published TCR beta repertoires from 500 to 700 donors and added high-resolution HLA genotyping to investigate patterns of TCR occurrence. Rather than drawing on any new phenotypic data, the later analysis identified candidate immune exposures from TCR beta sequences and the way those sequences occurred across donors. To decide whether each TCR beta V gene segment behaved as functional or pseudogenic, an earlier analysis of some 580 of the donors relied on high-throughput TCR beta sequencing. Alongside the repertoire data, information on donor age, sex, ethnicity and CMV serostatus was compiled. A later genetic analysis used genome-wide SNP genotypes for about 65% of the 666 donors, treating that subset as a discovery cohort. All discovery cohort repertoires had been generated using a single sequencing platform. Both class I and class II loci were covered by HLA typing, at four-digit resolution. The number of donors typed differed by locus, with 629-630 for A, B, C, DRB1 and DQB1, 522 for DQA1, 600 to 610 for DPA1, and 400 to 490 for DPB1. Roughly 5 DR-DQ haplotypes were handled as single units for association and clustering because linkage in the cohort was strong. Across around 400 genotyped donors of the cohort, an average of about 240,000 unique TCR beta nucleotide sequences per donor were sequenced, and about a sixth of those sequences were non-productive. The paper as a whole reports these results and caveats: Because some donors lacked HLA typing at each locus, the association tests relied only on the typed subset. A later genetic analysis associated a missense DCLRE1C variant with V-gene and J-gene trimming of TCR beta chains, and an independent cohort replicated the association. Most TCR sequences were observed very rarely across donors, whereas some public TCRs were present in many individuals. The earlier analysis of 450 to 700 of the donors excluded roughly 16 rarely observed V segments, including chromosome 9 orphons, because counts were too low. Compared with equally common non-associated chains, HLA-associated TCR beta chains in a later analysis were more clonally expanded and had lower generation probabilities. In the study, about 150 TCR beta chains were listed as associated with cytomegalovirus. A further reported finding was that TCR beta sequences accurately predicted the HLA-A and HLA-B alleles for most subjects in the first cohort. An earlier analysis of some 590 of the donors showed that most TCR beta V segments appeared in productive rearrangements either about 87% or about 30% of the time, which broadly matched IMGT annotations. The cohort was sequenced for TCR beta chains only, and without alpha or paired-chain data the features that could be detected were limited. Several of the top co-occurrence clusters appeared to be linked to parvovirus B19, influenza, CMV and Epstein-Barr virus, according to a later analysis. For the cohort, immune exposure information was limited to CMV serostatus. Compared with the approximately 710-donor mean, donors in an Asian-associated ancestry cluster had fewer N-insertions in productive TCRs, according to a later genetic analysis. The sequencing pipeline was judged likely to have produced a cluster of highly shared sequence variants as a technical artifact. Correlated functional status among segregating V segments might be attributable to linkage disequilibrium, but an unknown experimental factor could not be ruled out. In a later analysis, TCR association rates were found to vary across HLA loci, with the most associated TCRs seen for DRB1 alleles and the fewest for HLA-C alleles. A later analysis found that most CMV-associated TCR beta chains appeared HLA-restricted, with HLA associations seemingly driven largely by CMV exposure. According to the authors, the approach could potentially be generalized to other disease states and immunological phenotypes. In vitro tests confirmed that a few of the cytomegalovirus-associated TCR beta chains recognize cytomegalovirus antigens. The classifier was reported to diagnose cytomegalovirus status with high specificity and sensitivity in both the original cohort and the validation cohort. Specific HLA alleles were associated with roughly 16,000 TCR beta sequences at a false discovery rate of 0.05 in a later analysis. Strong co-occurrence of HLA alleles, especially DR and DQ, made assigning TCR associations to individual alleles difficult. The presence/absence analyses assumed that sequencing depth was roughly uniform across donors, and that assumption may not be true.

As for this clone: No cognate antigen has been identified for it. Qualities for individual bases were not recorded, and no much larger clone is one base off.

The cohort comprised several hundred healthy bone marrow donors. Cohort members were all nominally healthy when sampled, although unrecorded immune exposures were likely present. The donor tested CMV seronegative and was one of the 352 seronegative cohort members. A peripheral blood sample was provided by each donor, and peripheral blood mononuclear cells were used for TCR beta sequencing. The Qiagen DNeasy Blood Extraction Kit was used to extract genomic DNA from the blood cell samples. Libraries were prepared through the immunoSEQ multiplex PCR assay. For the multiplex PCR, a mixture combining 60 forward primers for TCR Vbeta segments and 13 reverse primers for TCR Jbeta segments was used. The CDR3 region of rearranged TCR beta genes was amplified from genomic DNA by a multiplex PCR assay. Amplified TCR beta libraries were sequenced as 87-base-pair reads on the Illumina HiSeq System. Per the source publication's procedure: A later analysis counted approximately 74 million unique TCR beta chains across the 666 repertoires, and 10 million to 11 million of these chains were shared by at least two donors. Raw reads were error-corrected and collapsed into unique sequences by a nearest-neighbor algorithm in which closely related sequences were merged to remove PCR and sequencing errors. Alignment of CDR3 sequences to IMGT reference sequences was used to assign V, D and J gene segments. For a sequence to be retained, a match of at least six nucleotides to both a V gene segment and a J gene segment was required. Rearrangements were called productive when the CDR3 lacked stop codons and stayed in frame with V and J; all others were non-productive. Following IMGT convention, CDR3 was defined as the stretch from the second conserved V-encoded cysteine up to the conserved J-encoded phenylalanine. Sequences without an unambiguous match to a single V gene segment were excluded from the earlier analysis of approximately 600 of the donors. In an earlier analysis of approximately 590 of the donors, V segments were called functional above 56.7% productive rearrangements and were called segregating when the between-donor standard deviation exceeded 5%. To diagnose cytomegalovirus status from the catalog of TCR beta chain sequences, a statistical classification framework was built. In a later analysis, TCR nucleotide sequences were compared against IMGT/GENE-DB human TR gene sequences so that V and J genes could be assigned. In a later analysis, CDR3 sequences and most-parsimonious VDJ recombination scenarios were assigned using the TCRdist pipeline. A later analysis defined each TCR beta chain by its CDR3 amino acid sequence plus V-gene family, and excluded reads lacking a unique V-gene family. In a later analysis, around 600 highly shared, low-generation-probability nucleotide sequences were removed to address suspected cross-contamination and a sequencing artifact. A later analysis calculated a clonal expansion index for each public chain from normalized within-repertoire ranks of inferred template counts. In a later analysis, generation probabilities were computed with a VDJ recombination model fitted to out-of-frame rearrangements, and the resulting probabilities were checked against IGoR. A later analysis scored TCR-TCR, TCR-HLA and TCR-CMV co-occurrence with hypergeometric tests, applying a repertoire-size bias correction to TCR pairs. To estimate false discovery rates, a later analysis permuted the HLA or CMV assignments 20 times. In a later analysis, co-occurring TCRs were grouped with DBSCAN, and TCRdist sequence similarity was added when clustering was performed within HLA-allele-positive subsets. For co-occurrence clustering, repertoires with fewer than 30,000 or more than 120,000 public chains were excluded, along with four or five repertoires with anomalous nucleotide sharing. TCRdb stores this immuneACCESS table with in-frame sequences only. Part of the clones is absent; in the studies checked, under half of the shortfall reflects unresolved V genes, and no reason is known for the rest. The DNA was the basis for D and trimming; V, J and clone size are from that table. In all, the sample holds fewer than 250,000 clones, and almost 80% of those were seen once. 1.5% to 2% of the sample lies in the top ten.

The sequenced sample was PBMCs. The source of this sequence is a woman aged 18-29 years in good health and CMV-seronegative.

The sequenced DNA is TGTGCCAGCAGTCTACCGGGGGCAACTAATGAAAAACTGTTTTTT. This codes for CASSLPGATNEKLFF. The rearrangement combines TRBV28 with TRBJ1-4, and possibly TRBD1, on 5 matching bases. From the germline V gene, CDR1 is MDHEN and CDR2 is SYDVKM. V loses 5 bases, J loses 0 bases, and the germline ends lie 10 bases apart. From the cysteine up to the phenylalanine, the CDR3 has a length of 15 residues. Just CDR3 DNA is preserved here, 45 bases in frame from base 1.